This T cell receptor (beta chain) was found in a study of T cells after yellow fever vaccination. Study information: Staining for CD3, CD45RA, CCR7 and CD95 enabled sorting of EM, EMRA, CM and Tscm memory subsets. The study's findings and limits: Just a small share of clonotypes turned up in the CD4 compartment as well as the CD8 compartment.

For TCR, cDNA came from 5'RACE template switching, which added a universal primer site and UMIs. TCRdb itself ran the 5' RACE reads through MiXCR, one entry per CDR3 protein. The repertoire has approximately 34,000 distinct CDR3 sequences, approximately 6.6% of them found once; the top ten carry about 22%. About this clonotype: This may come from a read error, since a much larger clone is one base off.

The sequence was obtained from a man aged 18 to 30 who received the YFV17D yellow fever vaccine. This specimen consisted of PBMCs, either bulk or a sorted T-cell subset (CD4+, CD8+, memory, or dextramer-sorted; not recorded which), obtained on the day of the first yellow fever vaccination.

CDR3 nucleotide sequence: TGTGCCAGCAGCGGGACAGGTGGTCGCAATGAGAAGTTCTTC. Translation: CASSGTGGRNEKFF. This sequence joins TRBV7-2 and TRBJ2-1; 8 bases are a match to TRBD1. Germline V gene data show CDR1 as SGHTA and CDR2 as FQGNSA. CDR3 length equals 14 residues.